A few counts support the clone carrying this TCR beta chain. The antigen is undetermined. The data were taken from a study of post-analysis software for immune sequencing data. Across the whole study: Both relapsing-remitting and secondary progressive multiple sclerosis featured among the disease courses, as did progressive-relapsing multiple sclerosis. Findings of the study overall: Controls showed significantly higher normalized Chao1 diversity than did multiple sclerosis patients. Five TRBV segments, including TRBV5-6, TRBV5-1 and TRBV20-1, were more frequent in patients than controls. Same-batch preparations were strongly co-clustered by F measure.

V gave up 1 base and J gave up 4 bases, with 7 bases separating them. Germline CDR1 SGHTA, CDR2 FQGTGA. The CDR3 spans 13 residues. The TCR beta cDNA libraries contained unique molecular identifiers. TCRdb fed the PCR reads into MiXCR, producing one record per CDR3 protein. Of a few hundred thousand distinct CDR3 sequences in the sample, around 33% are singletons; the top ten hold about an eighth. Sequencing used blood. The genes are TRBV7-3 and TRBJ2-5; maybe TRBD2 (5 bases). The source is a girl between 5 and 17 years old with multiple sclerosis. This CDR3 reads CASSLSAGETQYF. The CDR3 DNA sequence: TGTGCCAGCAGCTTAAGTGCGGGAGAGACCCAGTACTTC.